These T cell receptor beta chains were read from a single sample in a study of monozygotic twins with inflammatory bowel disease. TCRdb reprocessed the 5' RACE reads, keeping one entry per CDR3 protein, no DNA. This repertoire includes more than 300,000 distinct CDR3 sequences. The specimen was blood. The origin of the receptors is a human donor with ulcerative colitis or Crohn's disease, or a healthy co-twin of an affected twin (not recorded which). Both conserved end residues are part of each CDR3.

V,J,CDR3
TRBV5-1,TRBJ1-5,CASSWGSGFNQPQHF
TRBV20-1,TRBJ1-6,CSARGTGGDNSPLHF
TRBV5-1,TRBJ2-3,CASSLAGIGGLSTDTQYF
TRBV5-1,TRBJ1-1,CASSQSSLGSTEAFF
TRBV7-2,TRBJ2-7,CASSLGTSVSYEQYF
TRBV5-6,TRBJ2-5,CASSFGDTGREETQYF
TRBV6-2/TRBV6-3,TRBJ2-7,CASSTGLKSLERISYEQYF
TRBV29-1,TRBJ2-1,CSGDWSSYNEQFF
TRBV13,TRBJ2-4,CASSREGGLAKNIQYF
TRBV7-2,TRBJ2-7,CASNPREGSYEQYF
TRBV7-2,TRBJ2-3,CAAGPQRGASTDTQYF
TRBV10-3,TRBJ2-1,CAISSMTGTGSYNEQFF
TRBV11-2,TRBJ1-5,CASSSRALTHMVGNQPQHF
TRBV5-6,TRBJ2-7,CASSLAAGLAGAYEQYF
TRBV11-2,TRBJ1-2,CASSSWAGQEAYGYTF
TRBV5-1,TRBJ2-3,CASSYYGLATSTDTQYF
TRBV5-1,TRBJ1-2,CASSKLDRLSNYGYTF
TRBV5-1,TRBJ2-4,CASNRQGRGIQYF
TRBV7-3,TRBJ2-3,CASSLNTPTSGTFRSSTDTQYF
TRBV12-5,TRBJ2-5,CASAPPSSETQYF
TRBV5-6,TRBJ1-2,CASSYGTQTSNYGYTF
TRBV10-3,TRBJ1-1,CAIGLGGGRTEAFF
TRBV27,TRBJ2-1,CASSFLTGLSYNEQFF
TRBV5-1,TRBJ2-7,CASSSDFGGPYEQYF
TRBV11-3,TRBJ2-1,CASSLVGGGLNEQFF
TRBV7-9,TRBJ2-5,CASSLAPWGSEETQYF
TRBV7-2,TRBJ1-4,CASSFRGLNEKLFF
TRBV20-1,TRBJ2-3,CSALRGVGTDTQYF
TRBV29-1,TRBJ1-1,CSGLRGGNTEAFF
TRBV28,TRBJ2-7,CASSLRIPPSYEQYF
TRBV3-1,TRBJ1-1,CASSRSIGMGTEAFF
TRBV7-2,TRBJ1-4,CASSSDRGRDNEKLFF
TRBV5-1,TRBJ2-7,CASSLVVVADEQYF
TRBV7-8,TRBJ2-1,CASSLASRDEQFF
TRBV5-1,TRBJ1-3,CASSSDPYSGNTIYF
TRBV7-6,TRBJ2-7,CASSPLVARSSEQYF
TRBV3-1,TRBJ1-3,CASSQGPVTLTGNTIYF
TRBV19,TRBJ2-3,CASSGSGASTDTQYF
TRBV5-1,TRBJ2-1,CASSYTAGGPGNEQFF
TRBV14,TRBJ2-6,CASSPGPSGANVLTF